This T cell receptor (beta chain) is drawn from a study of T cells after yellow fever vaccination. Template switching with 5'RACE generated the TCR cDNA and added a universal primer site and UMIs. TCRdb fed the 5' RACE reads into MiXCR, producing one record per CDR3 protein. Here the sample spans 550,000 or so distinct CDR3 sequences, 15% to 20% being singletons. In this sample, this clonotype turned up a few times. Antigen: not known. General study results and limits: The secondary response showed a weaker magnitude and a faster peak, day 5 versus 15. Subsequent to the booster, the majority of primary-vaccination clones reappeared (96% CD4, approximately 90% CD8). Although most clonotypes did not, a small share appeared in both CD4 and CD8 compartments.

Trimming pared 3 bases from V and 0 bases from J, leaving 10 bases between. Per germline, CDR1 SGHRS and CDR2 YFSETQ. This CDR3 spans 15 amino acids. This chain connects TRBV5-1 to TRBJ2-1; no firm D call. Sequenced here: PBMCs, sampled 15 days after the yellow fever booster vaccination. The sequence was obtained from a man aged 25-45 years who received the YFV17D yellow fever vaccine. This CDR3 is CASSSHSTSYNEQFF. The CDR3, as DNA: TGCGCCAGCAGCTCCCACTCTACCTCCTACAATGAGCAGTTCTTC.